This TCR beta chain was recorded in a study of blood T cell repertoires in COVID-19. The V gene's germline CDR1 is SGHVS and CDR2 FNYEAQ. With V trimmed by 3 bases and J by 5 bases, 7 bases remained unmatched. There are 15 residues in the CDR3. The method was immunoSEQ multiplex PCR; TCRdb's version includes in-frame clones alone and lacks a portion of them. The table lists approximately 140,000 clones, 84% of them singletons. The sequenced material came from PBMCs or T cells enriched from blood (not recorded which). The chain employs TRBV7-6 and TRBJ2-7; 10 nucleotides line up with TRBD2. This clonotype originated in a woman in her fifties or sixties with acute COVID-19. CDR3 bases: TGTGCCAGCAGCTTCCAAGCGGGAGGGTTACACGAGCAGTACTTC. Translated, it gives CASSFQAGGLHEQYF.